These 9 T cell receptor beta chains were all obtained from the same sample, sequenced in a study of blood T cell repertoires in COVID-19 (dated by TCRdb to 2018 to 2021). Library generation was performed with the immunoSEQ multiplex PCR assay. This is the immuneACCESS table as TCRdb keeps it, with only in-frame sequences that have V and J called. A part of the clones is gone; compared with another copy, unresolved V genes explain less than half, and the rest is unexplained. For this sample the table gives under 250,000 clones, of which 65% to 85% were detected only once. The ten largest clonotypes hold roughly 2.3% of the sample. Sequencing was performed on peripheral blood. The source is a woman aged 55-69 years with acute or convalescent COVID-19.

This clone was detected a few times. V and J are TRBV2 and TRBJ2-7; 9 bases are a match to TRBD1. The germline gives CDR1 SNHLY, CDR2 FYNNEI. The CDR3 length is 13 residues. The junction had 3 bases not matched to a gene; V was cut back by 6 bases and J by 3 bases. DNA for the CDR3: TGTGCCAGCAGGAGGGACAGGGACTACGAGCAGTACTTC. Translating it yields CASRRDRDYEQYF. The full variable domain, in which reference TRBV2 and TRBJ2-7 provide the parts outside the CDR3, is EPEVTQTPSHQVTQMGQEVILRCVPISNHLYFYWYRQILGQKVEFLVSFYNNEISEKSEIFDDQFSVERPDGSNFTLKIRSTKLEDSAMYFCASRRDRDYEQYFGPGTRLTVT.

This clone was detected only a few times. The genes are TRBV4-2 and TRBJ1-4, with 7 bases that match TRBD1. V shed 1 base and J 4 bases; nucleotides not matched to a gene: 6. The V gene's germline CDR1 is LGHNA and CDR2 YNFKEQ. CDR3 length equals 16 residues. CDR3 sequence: CASSQAGDRDNEKLFF. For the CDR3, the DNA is TGTGCCAGCAGCCAAGCCGGCGACAGGGATAATGAAAAACTGTTTTTT.

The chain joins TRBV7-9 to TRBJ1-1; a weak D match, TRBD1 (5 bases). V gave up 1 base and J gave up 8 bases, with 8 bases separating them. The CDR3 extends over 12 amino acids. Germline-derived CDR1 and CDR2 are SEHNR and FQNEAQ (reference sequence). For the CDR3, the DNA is TGTGCCAGCAGCTTAGATACAGGAGAAGCTTTCTTT. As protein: CASSLDTGEAFF.

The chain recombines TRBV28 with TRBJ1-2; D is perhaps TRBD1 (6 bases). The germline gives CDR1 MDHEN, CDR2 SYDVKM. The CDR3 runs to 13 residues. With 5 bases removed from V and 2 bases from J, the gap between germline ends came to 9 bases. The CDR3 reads CASSRTVNYGYTF. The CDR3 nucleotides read TGTGCCAGCAGTCGGACAGTGAACTATGGCTACACCTTC.

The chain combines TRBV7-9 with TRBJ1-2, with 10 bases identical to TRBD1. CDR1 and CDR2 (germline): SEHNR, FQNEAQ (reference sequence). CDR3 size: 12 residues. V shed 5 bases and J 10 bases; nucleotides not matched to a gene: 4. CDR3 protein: CASSLGTGVYTF. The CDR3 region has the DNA TGTGCCAGCAGCCTTGGGACAGGGGTCTACACCTTC.

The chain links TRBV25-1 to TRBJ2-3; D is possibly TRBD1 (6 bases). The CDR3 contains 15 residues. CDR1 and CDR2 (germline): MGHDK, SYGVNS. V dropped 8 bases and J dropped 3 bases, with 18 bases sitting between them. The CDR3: CASAGRGRPTDTQYF. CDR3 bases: TGTGCCAGCGCAGGCAGGGGACGACCGACAGATACGCAGTATTTT.

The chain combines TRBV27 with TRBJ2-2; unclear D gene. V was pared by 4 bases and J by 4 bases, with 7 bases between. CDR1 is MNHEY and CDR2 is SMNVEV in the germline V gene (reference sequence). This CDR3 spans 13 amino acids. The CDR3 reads CASSYRSTGELFF. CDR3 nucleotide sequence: TGTGCCAGCAGTTATCGGAGCACCGGGGAGCTGTTTTTT.

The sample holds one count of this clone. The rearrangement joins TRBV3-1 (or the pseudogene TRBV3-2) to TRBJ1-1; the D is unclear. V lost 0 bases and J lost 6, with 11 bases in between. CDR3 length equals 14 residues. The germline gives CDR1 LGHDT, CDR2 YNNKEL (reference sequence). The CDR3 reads CASSQDLRASEAFF. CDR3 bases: TGTGCCAGCAGCCAAGATCTGAGGGCCTCTGAAGCTTTCTTT.

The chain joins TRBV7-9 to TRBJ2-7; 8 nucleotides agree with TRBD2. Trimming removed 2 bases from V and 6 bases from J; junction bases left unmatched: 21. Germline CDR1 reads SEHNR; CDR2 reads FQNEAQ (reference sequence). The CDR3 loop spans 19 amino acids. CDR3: CASSLPLGLVDKGASEQYF. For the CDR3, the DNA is TGTGCCAGCAGCTTACCTCTGGGACTAGTAGACAAGGGAGCTTCCGAGCAGTACTTC.